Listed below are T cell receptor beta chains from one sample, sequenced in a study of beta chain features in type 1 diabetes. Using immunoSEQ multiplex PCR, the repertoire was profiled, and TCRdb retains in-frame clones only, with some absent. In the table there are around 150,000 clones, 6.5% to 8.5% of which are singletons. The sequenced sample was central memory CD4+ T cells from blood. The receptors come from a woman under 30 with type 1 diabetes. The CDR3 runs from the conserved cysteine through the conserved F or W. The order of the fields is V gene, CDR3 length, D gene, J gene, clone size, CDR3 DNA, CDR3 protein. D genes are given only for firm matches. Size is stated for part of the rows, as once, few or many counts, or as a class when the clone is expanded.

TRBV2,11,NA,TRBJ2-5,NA,TGTGCCAGCAGCTACCAAGAGACCCAGTACTTC,CASSYQETQYF
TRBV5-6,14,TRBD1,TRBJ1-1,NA,TGTGCCATCCGGGACAGGGGTATGAACACTGAAGCTTTCTTT,CAIRDRGMNTEAFF
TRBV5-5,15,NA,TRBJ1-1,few,TGTGCCAGCAGCCCCAGCGAGTGGGGCTACACTGAAGCTTTCTTT,CASSPSEWGYTEAFF
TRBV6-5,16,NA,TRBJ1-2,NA,TGTGCCAGCAGTTCCAACGGACAGTTCCGTTTGTGGGGCTACACCTTC,CASSSNGQFRLWGYTF
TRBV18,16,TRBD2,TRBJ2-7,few,TGTGCCAGCTCACCACCGGGGGTAGCGGGGGACTACGAGCAGTACTTC,CASSPPGVAGDYEQYF
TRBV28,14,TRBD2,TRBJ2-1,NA,TGTGCCAGCACGCCGGGACTAGCGAAGGTTGAGCAGTTCTTC,CASTPGLAKVEQFF
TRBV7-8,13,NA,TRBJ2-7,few,TGTGCCAGCAGCTTGGTCCAGGGAGGTGAGCAGTACTTC,CASSLVQGGEQYF
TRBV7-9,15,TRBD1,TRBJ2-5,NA,TGTGCCAGCAGCTCCCGACAGGGCTACCAAGAGACCCAGTACTTC,CASSSRQGYQETQYF
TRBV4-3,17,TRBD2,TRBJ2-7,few,TGCGCCAGCAGCCAAACGGGACTAGCGGGAGATCGGGGCGAGCAGTACTTC,CASSQTGLAGDRGEQYF
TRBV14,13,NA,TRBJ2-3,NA,TGTGCCAGCAGCTCAATGAGCACAGATACGCAGTATTTT,CASSSMSTDTQYF
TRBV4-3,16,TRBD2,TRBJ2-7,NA,TGCGCCAGCAGCCAAGGTAGCGGGGGGGCCGACTACGAGCAGTACTTC,CASSQGSGGADYEQYF
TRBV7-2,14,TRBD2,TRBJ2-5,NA,TGTGCCAGCAGCTTTCAGTGGGGGGGAGAGACCCAGTACTTC,CASSFQWGGETQYF
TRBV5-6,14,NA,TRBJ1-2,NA,TGTGCCAGCAGCTTGGCCGTCGGGGGACGAGGCTACACCTTC,CASSLAVGGRGYTF
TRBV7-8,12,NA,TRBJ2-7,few,TGTGCCAGCAGCTCGGGGTACTACGAGCAGTACTTC,CASSSGYYEQYF
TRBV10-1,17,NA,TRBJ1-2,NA,TGCGCCAGCAGTGAGCCAAGGCAGACAGTGGGATACTATGGCTACACCTTC,CASSEPRQTVGYYGYTF
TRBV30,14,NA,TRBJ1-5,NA,TGTGCCTGGAGCCAACCATGGGCGGGTCAGCCCCAGCATTTT,CAWSQPWAGQPQHF
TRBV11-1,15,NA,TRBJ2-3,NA,TGTGCCAGCAGCTTTAGCGGCAGTAGCACAGATACGCAGTATTTT,CASSFSGSSTDTQYF
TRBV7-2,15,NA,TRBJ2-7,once,TGTGCCAGCAGCTTCGCCGCAAGCAATATTTACGAGCAGTACTTC,CASSFAASNIYEQYF
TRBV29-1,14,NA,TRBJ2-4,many,TGCAGCGTCGGGTCGGACTTAGCCAAAAACATTCAGTACTTC,CSVGSDLAKNIQYF
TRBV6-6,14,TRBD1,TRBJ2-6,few,TGTGCCAGCAATACACCGGGACAGAACAACGTCCTGACTTTC,CASNTPGQNNVLTF
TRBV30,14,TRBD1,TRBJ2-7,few,TGTGCCTGGAGTGGGGGACAGGGGGCAACTGAGCAGTACTTC,CAWSGGQGATEQYF
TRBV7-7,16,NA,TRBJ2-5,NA,TGTGCTAGCAGTCCCGGGCTAGCGCGGATCCAAGAGACCCAGTACTTC,CASSPGLARIQETQYF
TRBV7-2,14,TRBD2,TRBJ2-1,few,TGTGCCAGCAGCTTAAGGGGCGGGAGCAGCGAGCAGTTCTTC,CASSLRGGSSEQFF
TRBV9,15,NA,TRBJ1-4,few,TGTGCCAGCAGCGTAGAACACAGCATTAATGAAAAACTGTTTTTT,CASSVEHSINEKLFF
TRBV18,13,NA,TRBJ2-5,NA,TGTGCCAGCTCACCATTACAAAGTGAGACCCAGTACTTC,CASSPLQSETQYF
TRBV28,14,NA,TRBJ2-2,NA,TGTGCCAGCAGTTTATCGGGTCCCACCGGGGAGCTGTTTTTT,CASSLSGPTGELFF
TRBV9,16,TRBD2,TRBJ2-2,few,TGTGCCAGCAGCGTAAGCGGGGGGGGGTCCACCGGGGAGCTGTTTTTT,CASSVSGGGSTGELFF
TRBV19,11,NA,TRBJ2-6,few,TGTGCCAGTAGTATGAGTGTCGTCCTGACTTTC,CASSMSVVLTF
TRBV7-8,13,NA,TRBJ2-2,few,TGTGCCAGCAGCCGCGGCGAGGCCGGGGAGCTGTTTTTT,CASSRGEAGELFF
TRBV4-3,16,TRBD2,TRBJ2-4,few,TGCGCCAGCAGCCAAGATGTGGGGGGGGTGGGAAACATTCAGTACTTC,CASSQDVGGVGNIQYF
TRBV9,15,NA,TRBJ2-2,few,TGTGCCAGCAGCGTAACGGACAGAGGCACCGGGGAGCTGTTTTTT,CASSVTDRGTGELFF
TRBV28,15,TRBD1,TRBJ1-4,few,TGTGCCAGCAGTTCCCCAGGGGGCCTTGGTGAAAAACTGTTTTTT,CASSSPGGLGEKLFF
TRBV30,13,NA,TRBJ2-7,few,TGTGCCTGGAGAGGAAGAGGCTCCTACGAGCAGTACTTC,CAWRGRGSYEQYF
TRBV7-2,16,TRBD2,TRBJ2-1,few,TGTGCCAGCAGCTTGGCTAGCGGGGGGCCCTACAATGAGCAGTTCTTC,CASSLASGGPYNEQFF
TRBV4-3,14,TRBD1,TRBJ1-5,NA,TGCGCCAGCAGCCCGGGACAGGGGGAAAGGCCCCAGCATTTT,CASSPGQGERPQHF
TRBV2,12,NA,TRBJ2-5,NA,TGTGCCAGCAAATTGGAGCAAGAGACCCAGTACTTC,CASKLEQETQYF
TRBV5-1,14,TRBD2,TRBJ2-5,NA,TGCGCCAGCAGCACCGGACTAGTTCGAGAGACCCAGTACTTC,CASSTGLVRETQYF
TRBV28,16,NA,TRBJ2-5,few,TGTGCCAGCAGTATAGTGACCGGGTCTGGGGCGGAGACCCAGTACTTC,CASSIVTGSGAETQYF
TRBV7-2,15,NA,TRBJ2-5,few,TGTGCCAGCAGCTCCGGGACTTTGTACCAAGAGACCCAGTACTTC,CASSSGTLYQETQYF
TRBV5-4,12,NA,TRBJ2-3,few,TGTGCCAGCAGTATGAGGACAGATACGCAGTATTTT,CASSMRTDTQYF
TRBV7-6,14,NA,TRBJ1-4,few,TGTGCCAGCAGCCAAGGGGCAACTAATGAAAAACTGTTTTTT,CASSQGATNEKLFF
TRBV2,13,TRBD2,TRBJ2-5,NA,TGTGCCAGCAGTGTTGGCGGGGGGGCATCCCAGTACTTC,CASSVGGGASQYF
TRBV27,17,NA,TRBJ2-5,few,TGTGCCAGCAGTTTATTCGGGGTGTGGAGCGGGCAAGAGACCCAGTACTTC,CASSLFGVWSGQETQYF
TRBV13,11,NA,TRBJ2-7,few,TGTGCCAGCAGCTTCCTACGCGAGCAGTACTTC,CASSFLREQYF
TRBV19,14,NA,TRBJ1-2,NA,TGTGCCACCCGCTACAGGAGTCTTAACTATGGCTACACCTTC,CATRYRSLNYGYTF
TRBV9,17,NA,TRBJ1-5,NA,TGTGCCAGCAGCGCAGAAGGGACACTCGGGGGCAATCAGCCCCAGCATTTT,CASSAEGTLGGNQPQHF
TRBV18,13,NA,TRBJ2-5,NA,TGTGCCAGCTCACCAACGGGCGGGGAGACCCAGTACTTC,CASSPTGGETQYF
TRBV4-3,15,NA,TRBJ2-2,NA,TGCGCCAGCAGCCATGGGCCGGCGAACACCGGGGAGCTGTTTTTT,CASSHGPANTGELFF
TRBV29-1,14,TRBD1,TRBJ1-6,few,TGCAGCGTTTCCCAGGGGGGCCCCAATTCACCCCTCCACTTT,CSVSQGGPNSPLHF
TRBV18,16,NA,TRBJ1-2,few,TGTGCCAGCTCACCTGGAGGTGACCGGGCTAACTATGGCTACACCTTC,CASSPGGDRANYGYTF
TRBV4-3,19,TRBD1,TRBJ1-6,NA,TGCGCCAGCAGCCAAGTACGGTTTTGGACAGGAGGGGATAATTGGGCCCTCCACTTT,CASSQVRFWTGGDNWALHF
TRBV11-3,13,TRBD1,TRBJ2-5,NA,TGTGCCAGCAGCTGGGGACAGTCCGAGACCCAGTACTTC,CASSWGQSETQYF
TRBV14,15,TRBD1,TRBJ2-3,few,TGTGCCAGCAGTCCCCGGACAGGGGCGCTGGGTACGCAGTATTTT,CASSPRTGALGTQYF
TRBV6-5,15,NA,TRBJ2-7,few,TGTGCCAGCAGGGGGGGGACAGGCCAAGCCTACGAGCAGTACTTC,CASRGGTGQAYEQYF